The 13 T cell receptor beta chains below come from one sample, sequenced in a study of T cells in Graves' hyperthyroidism and ophthalmopathy (dated by TCRdb to the late 2010s). Libraries were made using multiplex PCR. The data were produced on an Illumina HiSeq 2000. TCR beta CDR3 regions were amplified from RNA transcripts. A first-round RT-PCR of the TCR CDR3 used the HTBI primer set with the Qiagen OneStep RT-PCR kit. The public reads were reanalyzed by TCRdb: fastp trimming at Q25, MiXCR alignment, in-frame beta chains only. CDR3 protein sequences are deduplicated, and each keeps its most common genes and DNA. Present in this sample are approximately 49,000 distinct CDR3 sequences, 45% to 65% of which were seen just once. Of the sample, under 35% is held by the ten largest clones. The sequenced sample consisted of peripheral blood or thyroid tissue (not recorded which). The receptors come from a man aged 18 to 29 with Graves' hyperthyroidism.

V usage is TRBV6-6 and J usage is TRBJ2-2; 10 bases agree with TRBD1. Looked up from germline, CDR1 is MNHNY and CDR2 is SVGAGI (reference sequence). Unmatched junction bases numbered 10, after V lost 4 bases and J lost 5 bases. The CDR3 is made up of 17 amino acids. CDR3 loop: CASSSTGGGWGTGELFF. CDR3 coding DNA: TGTGCCAGCAGTTCGACAGGGGGCGGCTGGGGGACCGGGGAGCTGTTTTTT.

This chain uses TRBV20-1 with TRBJ2-7; a weak D match, TRBD1 (6 bases). V lost 4 bases and J 1 base, leaving 11 bases between the germline ends. From germline, CDR1 is DFQATT and CDR2 SNEGSKA (reference sequence). The CDR3 has 13 amino acids. CDR3 residues: CSATPRGSYEQYF. The CDR3 DNA is TGCAGTGCTACCCCCAGGGGTTCCTACGAGCAGTACTTC.

This clonotype has more than one count but fewer than ten. This chain uses TRBV24-1 with TRBJ2-5; 9 bases are shared with TRBD1. V lost 6 bases and J lost 5; bases outside the gene matches: 9. The CDR3 contains 15 residues. The germline V gene has CDR1 KGHDR and CDR2 SFDVKD. The CDR3 DNA is TGTGCCACCAGTCGCCGGACAGGGGTAACTGAGACCCAGTACTTC. The encoded protein is CATSRRTGVTETQYF.

The chain joins TRBV19 to TRBJ1-6, with TRBD1 identical over 7 bases. The CDR3 extends over 16 amino acids. Germline CDR1 and CDR2: LNHDA and SQIVND (reference sequence). V dropped 9 bases and J dropped 6; count of bases not matched to a gene: 14. CDR3 nucleotide sequence: TGTGCCAGCAGTCCACGACAGGGTGGAGGTAATTCACCCCTCCACTTT. Its translation: CASSPRQGGGNSPLHF.

This rearrangement joins TRBV29-1 to TRBJ1-5; 8 positions match TRBD1. V lost 4 bases and J lost 3; bases outside the gene matches: 8. This CDR3 contains 15 residues. Germline loops: CDR1 SQVTM, CDR2 ANQGSEA. The CDR3: CSVVLGTGNNQPQHF. The CDR3 DNA reads as TGCAGCGTTGTGCTGGGGACAGGCAACAATCAGCCCCAGCATTTT.

This clonotype was detected ten times or more. This rearrangement joins TRBV29-1 to TRBJ2-5; D gene uncertain. The V end was cut by 3 bases, the J end by 10 bases, with 6 bases between. Per the germline V gene, CDR1 is SQVTM and CDR2 is ANQGSEA. The CDR3 has 9 residues. CDR3 DNA sequence: TGCAGCGTTGATAGTTTCCAGTACTTC. Protein: CSVDSFQYF.

To note about this clonotype: This may be a read error, as it is one base from a much larger clone. The rearrangement links TRBV28 to TRBJ2-2; no clear D. The CDR3 covers 12 residues. Germline V gives CDR1 MDHEN, CDR2 SYDVKM. Deletions cut 10 bases from V and 6 bases from J, with 12 bases between. CDR3 sequence reads: CATRSVPGELFF. The CDR3 DNA reads as TGTGCCACCCGTTCTGTGCCCGGGGAGCTGTTTTTT. Filled out from reference TRBV28 and TRBJ2-2, the complete variable domain reads DVKVTQSSRYLVKRTGEKVFLECVQDMDHENMFWYRQDPGLGLRLIYFSYDVKMKEKGDIPEGYSVSREKKERFSLILESASTNQTSMYLCATRSVPGELFFGEGSRLTVL.

Ten or more counts support this clonotype. The J gene is TRBJ2-5, the V gene TRBV20-1; no clear D. The germline gives CDR1 DFQATT, CDR2 SNEGSKA (reference sequence). V was clipped by 2 bases and J by 1 base, with 8 bases between them. This CDR3 region has 13 residues. The CDR3 sequence is CSARRASQETQYF. The CDR3 DNA reads TGCAGTGCTAGACGGGCGTCCCAAGAGACCCAGTACTTC.

The table lists this clonotype with many counts. The rearrangement links TRBV7-2 to TRBJ1-2; 7 positions agree with TRBD1. V lost 4 bases to trimming and J lost 9 bases; unmatched junction nucleotides: 11. This CDR3 contains 14 residues. The germline CDR1 and CDR2 sequences are SGHTA and FQGNSA. The CDR3 nucleotides read TGTGCCAGCAGCTCCTACGAGGGGGCGGTAAGCTACACCTTC. Protein: CASSSYEGAVSYTF. Using reference TRBV7-2 and TRBJ1-2 for the parts outside the CDR3, the full variable domain is GAGVSQSPSNKVTEKGKDVELRCDPISGHTALYWYRQSLGQGLEFLIYFQGNSAPDKSGLPSDRFSAERTGGSVSTLTIQRTQQEDSAVYLCASSSYEGAVSYTFGSGTRLTVV.

This chain connects TRBV28 to TRBJ2-2; D tentatively fits TRBD1 or TRBD2 (5 bases each). From germline, CDR1 is MDHEN and CDR2 SYDVKM. The CDR3 totals 17 residues. Between the trimmed V and J ends, which lost 6 bases and 3 bases, there was a span of 20 bases. For the CDR3, the DNA is TGTGCCAGCAGACTCCTCATAGGGACGGAGGACACCGGGGAGCTGTTTTTT. Translating gives CASRLLIGTEDTGELFF.

In its sample, this clonotype was seen many times. This chain uses TRBV20-1 with TRBJ2-2, with D tentatively TRBD2 (7 bases). There are 18 residues in the CDR3. Germline V CDR1 and CDR2: DFQATT, SNEGSKA (reference sequence). V was clipped by 3 bases and J by 1 base, with 21 bases between them. The CDR3 region is CSARSWLRGGRNTGELFF. The CDR3 coding sequence is TGCAGTGCTAGGTCCTGGCTTAGGGGGGGGAGGAACACCGGGGAGCTGTTTTTT.

This chain joins TRBV3-1 and TRBJ2-7; 7 positions agree with TRBD1. There are 15 residues in the CDR3. Trimming cost V 1 base and J 3 bases; bases outside gene matches: 6. Germline assignment: CDR1 LGHDT and CDR2 YNNKEL (reference sequence). This chain's CDR3 is CASSQGRGQVYEQYF. The CDR3 nucleotides read TGTGCCAGCAGCCAAGGTCGAGGACAGGTCTACGAGCAGTACTTC.

There are many counts of this clonotype. The gene calls are TRBV11-2 and TRBJ1-6, with TRBD1 as a possible D gene (6 bases). Germline CDR1 is SGHAT and CDR2 is FQNNGV. Trimming shortened V by 6 bases and J by 6 bases, and 15 bases separated the two germline ends. This CDR3 is 15 amino acids long. The CDR3 coding sequence is TGTGCCAGCAGTAGTTCCGACAGGATTAATTCACCCCTCCACTTT. Its translation is CASSSSDRINSPLHF.